What follows is one T cell receptor (beta chain) and its context. Libraries were prepared by immunoSEQ multiplex PCR; TCRdb keeps only in-frame clonotypes and omits some of them. Among more than 100,000 clones listed, 85% to 90% were seen once. This CDR3 has 17 amino acids. From germline, CDR1 is GTSNPN and CDR2 SVGIG (reference sequence). V lost 5 bases, J lost 1 base, and 9 bases stayed unmatched. This entry comes from a study of T cell responses to AZD1222 COVID-19 vaccine. The origin of this receptor is an adult in good health. V is TRBV30 and J is TRBJ1-5, with 12 bases lining up with TRBD1. The sample consisted of peripheral blood, taken on day 0 of AZD1222 vaccination. DNA for the CDR3: TGTGCCTGGGACGGGACAGGGGGCGGTCTGAGCAATCAGCCCCAGCATTTT. Translated, it gives CAWDGTGGGLSNQPQHF.